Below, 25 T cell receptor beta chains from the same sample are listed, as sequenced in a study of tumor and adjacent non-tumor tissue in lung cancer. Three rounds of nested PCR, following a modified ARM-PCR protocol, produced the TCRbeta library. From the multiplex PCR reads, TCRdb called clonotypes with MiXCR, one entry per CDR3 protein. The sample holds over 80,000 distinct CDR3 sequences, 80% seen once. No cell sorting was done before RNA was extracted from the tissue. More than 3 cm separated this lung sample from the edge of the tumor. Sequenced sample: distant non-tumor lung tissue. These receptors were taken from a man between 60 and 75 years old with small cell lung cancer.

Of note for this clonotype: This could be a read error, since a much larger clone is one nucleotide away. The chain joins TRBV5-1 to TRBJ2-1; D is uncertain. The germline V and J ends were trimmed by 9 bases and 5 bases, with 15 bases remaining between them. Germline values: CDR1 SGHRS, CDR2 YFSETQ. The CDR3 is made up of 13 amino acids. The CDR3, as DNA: TGCGCCATCAGTACGGACGTACACAATGAGCAGTTCTTC. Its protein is CAISTDVHNEQFF.

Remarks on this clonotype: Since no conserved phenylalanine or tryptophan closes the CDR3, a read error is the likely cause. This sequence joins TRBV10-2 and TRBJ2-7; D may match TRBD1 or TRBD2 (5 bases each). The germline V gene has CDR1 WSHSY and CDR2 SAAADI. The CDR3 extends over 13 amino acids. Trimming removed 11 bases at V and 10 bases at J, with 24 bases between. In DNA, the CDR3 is TGCGCCGCCTGGGACGCTGGTTATGGCGACCAGTACTTA. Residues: CAAWDAGYGDQYL.

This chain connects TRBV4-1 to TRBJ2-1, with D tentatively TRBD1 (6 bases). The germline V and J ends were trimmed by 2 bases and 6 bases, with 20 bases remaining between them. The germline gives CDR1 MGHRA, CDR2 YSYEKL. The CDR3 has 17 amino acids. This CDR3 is CASSQRFAGTLINEQFF. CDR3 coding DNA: TGCGCCAGCAGCCAACGGTTTGCCGGGACACTGATCAATGAGCAGTTCTTC.

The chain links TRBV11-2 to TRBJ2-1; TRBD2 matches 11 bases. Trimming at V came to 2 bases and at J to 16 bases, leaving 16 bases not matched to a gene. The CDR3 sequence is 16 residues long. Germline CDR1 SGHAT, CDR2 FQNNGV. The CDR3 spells CASSLSLLAGDNGHFF. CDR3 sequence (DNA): TGTGCCAGCAGCTTATCTTTACTAGCGGGAGATAATGGGCATTTCTTC.

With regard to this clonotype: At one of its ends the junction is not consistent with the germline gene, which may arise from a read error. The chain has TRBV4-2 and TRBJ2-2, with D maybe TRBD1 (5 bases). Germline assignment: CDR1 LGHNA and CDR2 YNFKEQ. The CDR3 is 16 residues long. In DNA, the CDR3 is TGTGCCAGCGGCCAAGATCTCAGGGCGAACACCGTGGAGCTGTTATTT. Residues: CASGQDLRANTVELLF.

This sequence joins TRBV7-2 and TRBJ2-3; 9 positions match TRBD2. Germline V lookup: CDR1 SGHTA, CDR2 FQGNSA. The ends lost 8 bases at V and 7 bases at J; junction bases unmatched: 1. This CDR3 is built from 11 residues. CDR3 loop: CASAGGNTQYF. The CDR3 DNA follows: TGTGCCAGCGCGGGAGGGAATACGCAGTATTTT.

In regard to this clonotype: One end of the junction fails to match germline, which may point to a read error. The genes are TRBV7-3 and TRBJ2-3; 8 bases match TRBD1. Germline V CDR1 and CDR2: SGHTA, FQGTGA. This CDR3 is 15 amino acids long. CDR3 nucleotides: TGTGCCAGCAACTTACGACAGGGGATGTCCGATACGCAGTATTTT. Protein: CASNLRQGMSDTQYF.

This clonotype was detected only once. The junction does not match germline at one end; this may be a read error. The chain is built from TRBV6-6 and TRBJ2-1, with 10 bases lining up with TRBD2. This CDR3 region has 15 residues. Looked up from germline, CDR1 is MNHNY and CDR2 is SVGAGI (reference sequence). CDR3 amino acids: CASWELAGGDNERFF. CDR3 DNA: TGTGCCAGTTGGGAATTAGCGGGAGGTGACAATGAGCGGTTCTTC.

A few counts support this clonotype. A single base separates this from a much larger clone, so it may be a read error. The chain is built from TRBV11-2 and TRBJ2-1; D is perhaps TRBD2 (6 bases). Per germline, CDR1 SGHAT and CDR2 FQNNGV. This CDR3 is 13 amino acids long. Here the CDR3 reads CAGSLGSSGEQFF. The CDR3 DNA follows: TGTGCCGGCAGCCTCGGGAGTTCGGGTGAGCAGTTCTTC.

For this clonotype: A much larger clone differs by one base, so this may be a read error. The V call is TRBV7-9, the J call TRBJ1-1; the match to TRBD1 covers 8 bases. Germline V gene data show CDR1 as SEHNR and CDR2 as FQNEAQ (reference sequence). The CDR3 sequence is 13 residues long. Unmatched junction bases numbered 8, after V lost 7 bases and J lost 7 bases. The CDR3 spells CASNGQGGNEAFF. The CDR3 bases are TGTGCCAGCAACGGACAGGGAGGAAATGAAGCTTTCTTT.

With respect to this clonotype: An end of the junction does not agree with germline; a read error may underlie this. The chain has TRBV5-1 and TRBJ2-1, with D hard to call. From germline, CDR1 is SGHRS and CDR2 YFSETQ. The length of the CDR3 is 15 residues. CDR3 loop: CARSLWAPEANEQFF. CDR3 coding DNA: TGCGCCCGCAGCTTGTGGGCCCCGGAAGCCAATGAACAGTTCTTC.

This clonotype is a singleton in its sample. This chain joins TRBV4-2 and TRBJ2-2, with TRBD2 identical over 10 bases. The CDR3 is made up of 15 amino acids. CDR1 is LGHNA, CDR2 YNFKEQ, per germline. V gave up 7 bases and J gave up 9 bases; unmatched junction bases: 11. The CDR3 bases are TGTGCCAGCAACCTAGCGGGAGATGATAGCAGGGAGCTGTTTTTT. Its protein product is CASNLAGDDSRELFF.

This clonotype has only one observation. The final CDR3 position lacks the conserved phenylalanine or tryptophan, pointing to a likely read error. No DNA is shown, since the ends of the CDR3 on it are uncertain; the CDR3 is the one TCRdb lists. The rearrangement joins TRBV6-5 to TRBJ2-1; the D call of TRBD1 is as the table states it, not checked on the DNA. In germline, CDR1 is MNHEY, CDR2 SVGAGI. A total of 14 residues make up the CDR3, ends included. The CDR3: CASSTGDSYYEQLL.

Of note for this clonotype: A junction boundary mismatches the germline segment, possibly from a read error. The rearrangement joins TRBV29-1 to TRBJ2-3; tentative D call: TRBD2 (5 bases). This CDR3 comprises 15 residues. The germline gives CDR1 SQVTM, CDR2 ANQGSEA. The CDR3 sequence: CSAERGRPSTDTQYF. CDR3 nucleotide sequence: TGTAGCGCTGAGCGCGGTAGACCAAGCACAGATACGCAGTATTTT.

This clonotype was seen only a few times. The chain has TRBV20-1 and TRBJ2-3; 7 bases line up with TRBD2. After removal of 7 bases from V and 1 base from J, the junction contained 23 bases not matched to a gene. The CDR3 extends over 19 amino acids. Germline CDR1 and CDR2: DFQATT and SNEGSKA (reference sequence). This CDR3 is CSVLRSTGSAGVGTDTQYF. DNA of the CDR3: TGCAGTGTCCTTCGGTCCACCGGTTCGGCGGGAGTAGGCACAGATACGCAGTATTTT.

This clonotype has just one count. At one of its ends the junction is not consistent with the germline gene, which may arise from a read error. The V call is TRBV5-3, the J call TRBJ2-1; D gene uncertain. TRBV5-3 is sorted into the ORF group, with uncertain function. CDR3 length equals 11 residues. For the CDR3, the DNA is TGTACCAGAAACTCTTACAATGAGCAGTTCTTC. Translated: CTRNSYNEQFF.

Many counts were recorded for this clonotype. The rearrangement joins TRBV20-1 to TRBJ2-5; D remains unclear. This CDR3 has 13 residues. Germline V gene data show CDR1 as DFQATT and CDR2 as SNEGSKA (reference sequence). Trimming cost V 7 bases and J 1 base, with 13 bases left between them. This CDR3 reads CSVSSAVQETQYF. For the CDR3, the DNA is TGCAGTGTTAGTTCTGCGGTCCAAGAGACCCAGTACTTC.

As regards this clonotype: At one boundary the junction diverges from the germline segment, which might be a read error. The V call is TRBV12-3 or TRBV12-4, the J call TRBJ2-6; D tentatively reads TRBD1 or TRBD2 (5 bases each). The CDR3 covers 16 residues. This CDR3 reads CASSLAAGPGANVMTF. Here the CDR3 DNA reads TGTGCCAGCAGTCTGGCGGCGGGCCCTGGGGCCAACGTCATGACGTTC.

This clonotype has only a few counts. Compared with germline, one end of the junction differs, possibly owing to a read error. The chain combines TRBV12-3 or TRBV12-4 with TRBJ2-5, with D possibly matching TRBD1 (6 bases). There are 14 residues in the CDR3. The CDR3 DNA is TGTGCCAGCAGTTTAATGGACAGAGGAGAGACCCAGTGCTTC. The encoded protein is CASSLMDRGETQCF.

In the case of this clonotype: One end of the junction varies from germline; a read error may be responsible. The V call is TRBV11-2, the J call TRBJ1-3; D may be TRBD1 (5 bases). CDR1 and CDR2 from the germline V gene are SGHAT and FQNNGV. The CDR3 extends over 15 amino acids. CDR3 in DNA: TGTGCCAGCAAGCAGGGCGCCCTCTCTGGAAACACAATATATTTT. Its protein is CASKQGALSGNTIYF.

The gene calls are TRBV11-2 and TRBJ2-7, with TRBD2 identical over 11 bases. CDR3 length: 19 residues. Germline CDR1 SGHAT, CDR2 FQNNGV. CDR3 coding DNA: TGTGCCATCAGCTTTAGGGGTAGCGGGAGGGCGAGCCTCTACTACGAGCAGTACGTC. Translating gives CAISFRGSGRASLYYEQYV.

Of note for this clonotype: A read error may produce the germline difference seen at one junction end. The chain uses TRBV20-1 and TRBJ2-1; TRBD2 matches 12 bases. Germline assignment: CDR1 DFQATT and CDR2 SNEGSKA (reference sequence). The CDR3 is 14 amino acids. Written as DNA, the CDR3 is TGCAGTGCAACCCTAGCGGGAGGGCCTAATGAGCACTTCTTT. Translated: CSATLAGGPNEHFF.

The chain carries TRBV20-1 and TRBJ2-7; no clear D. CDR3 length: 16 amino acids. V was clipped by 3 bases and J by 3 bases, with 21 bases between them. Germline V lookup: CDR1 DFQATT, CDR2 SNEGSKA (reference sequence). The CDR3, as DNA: TGCAGTGCTAGGGAACCCCACGTATCGGTGAACTACGAGCAGTACTTC. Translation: CSAREPHVSVNYEQYF.

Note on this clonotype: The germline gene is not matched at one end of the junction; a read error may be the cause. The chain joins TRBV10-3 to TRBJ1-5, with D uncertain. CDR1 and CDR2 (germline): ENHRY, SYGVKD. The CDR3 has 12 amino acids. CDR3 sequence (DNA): TGTGCCACCAAGTCTAGCAATCAACACCAGGATTTT. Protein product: CATKSSNQHQDF.

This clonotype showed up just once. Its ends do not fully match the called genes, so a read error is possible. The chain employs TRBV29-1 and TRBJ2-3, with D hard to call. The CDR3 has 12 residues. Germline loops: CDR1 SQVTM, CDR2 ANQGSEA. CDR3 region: CSETSCTDSQYF. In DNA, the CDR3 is TGCAGCGAAACATCATGCACAGATTCGCAGTATTTT.